The sequence of this T cell receptor beta chain was determined in a study of OX40 agonist ivuxolimab in advanced cancers. Overall study: The patients received agonistic anti-OX40 (CD134) antibody ivuxolimab.

Germline V gene lookup returns CDR1 WNHNN and CDR2 SYGVQD (reference sequence). With 2 bases removed from V and 3 bases from J, the gap between germline ends came to 7 bases. The CDR3 runs to 13 residues. Repertoires were generated with immunoSEQ multiplex PCR, while TCRdb's copy carries only in-frame clones and drops some. The repertoire has tens of thousands of clones, about 91% of them found once; the top ten carry more than 0.3%. The source is an adult with an advanced solid tumor such as melanoma, head and neck, liver or kidney cancer. This chain links TRBV10-1 with TRBJ2-5; no clear D. This sample comprised CD4+ or CD8+ T cells sorted from blood, obtained in a trial of the OX40 agonist ivuxolimab. CDR3 bases: TGCGCCAGCAGTGAGGGGGTTAAAGAGACCCAGTACTTC. Translated: CASSEGVKETQYF.